A few counts support the clone carrying this T cell receptor beta chain. The antigen remains unidentified. Next came a second PCR, run for about 7 to 12 cycles, which used a sample-barcoded 5' primer along with a J-beta primer mix. TCRdb reprocessed the 5' RACE reads with MiXCR, giving one entry per CDR3 protein. The sample comprises roughly 1.5 million distinct CDR3 sequences, 35% to 45% of which are singletons, and 4% rests with the top ten. This CDR3 has 16 residues. Germline V gene lookup returns CDR1 SGHDT and CDR2 YYEEEE. V lost 1 base, J lost 0 bases, and 14 bases lay in between. This specimen comes from a study of blood T cells in healthy people across ages. Study observations and caveats: TCR beta diversity, measured per million T cells, fell in a roughly linear way with age.

This receptor was identified in a woman aged 18-35 years in good health. The chain carries TRBV5-6 and TRBJ2-7; possible D gene TRBD2, 6 bases. Sequencing was done on a sample of blood. The CDR3 DNA reads as TGTGCCAGCAGCTTGCGCGGGACGCTCAGCTCCTACGAGCAGTACTTC. Translated: CASSLRGTLSSYEQYF.